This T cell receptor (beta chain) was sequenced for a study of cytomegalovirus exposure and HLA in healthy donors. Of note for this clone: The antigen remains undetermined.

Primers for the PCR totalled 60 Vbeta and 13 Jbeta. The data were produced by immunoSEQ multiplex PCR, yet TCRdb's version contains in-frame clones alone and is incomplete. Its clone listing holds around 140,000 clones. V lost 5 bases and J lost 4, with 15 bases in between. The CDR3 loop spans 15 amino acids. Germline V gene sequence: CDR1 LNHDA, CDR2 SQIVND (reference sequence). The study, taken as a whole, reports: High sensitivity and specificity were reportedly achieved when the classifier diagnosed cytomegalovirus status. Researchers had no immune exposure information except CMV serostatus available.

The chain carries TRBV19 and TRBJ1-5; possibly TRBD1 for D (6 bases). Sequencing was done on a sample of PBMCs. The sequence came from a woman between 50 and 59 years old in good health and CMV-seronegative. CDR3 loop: CASSLRGGTNQPQHF. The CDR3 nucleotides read TGTGCCAGTAGTCTCCGGGGGGGCACGAATCAGCCCCAGCATTTT.